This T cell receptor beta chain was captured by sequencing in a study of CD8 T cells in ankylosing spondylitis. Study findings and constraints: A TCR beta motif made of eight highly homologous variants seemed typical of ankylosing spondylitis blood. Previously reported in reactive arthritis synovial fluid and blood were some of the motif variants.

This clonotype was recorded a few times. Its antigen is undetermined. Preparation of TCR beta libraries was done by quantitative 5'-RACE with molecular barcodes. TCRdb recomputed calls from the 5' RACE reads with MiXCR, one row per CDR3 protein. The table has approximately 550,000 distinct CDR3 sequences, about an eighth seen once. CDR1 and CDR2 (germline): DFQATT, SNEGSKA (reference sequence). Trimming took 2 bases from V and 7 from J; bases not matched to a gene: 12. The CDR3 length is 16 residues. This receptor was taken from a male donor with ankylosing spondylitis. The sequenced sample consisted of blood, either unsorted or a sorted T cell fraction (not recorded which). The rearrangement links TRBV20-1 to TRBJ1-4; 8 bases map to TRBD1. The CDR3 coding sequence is TGCAGTGCTAGATCTTGGGGACAGGAAGAGGGTGAAAAACTGTTTTTT. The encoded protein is CSARSWGQEEGEKLFF.